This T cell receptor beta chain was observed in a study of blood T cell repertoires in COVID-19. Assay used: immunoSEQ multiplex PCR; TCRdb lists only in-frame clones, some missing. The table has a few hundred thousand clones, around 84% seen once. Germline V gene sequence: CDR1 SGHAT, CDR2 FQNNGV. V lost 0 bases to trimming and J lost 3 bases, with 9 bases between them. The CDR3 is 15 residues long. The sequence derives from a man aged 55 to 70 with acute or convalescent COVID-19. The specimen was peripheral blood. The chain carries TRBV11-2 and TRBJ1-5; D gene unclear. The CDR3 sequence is CASSLDPGFNQPQHF. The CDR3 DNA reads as TGTGCCAGCAGCTTAGATCCCGGTTTCAATCAGCCCCAGCATTTT.